This T cell receptor (beta chain) was sequenced in a study of technical replicates of blood from a few donors. Germline V gene data show CDR1 as WNHNN and CDR2 as SYGVQD (reference sequence). The trim removed 5 bases at V and 2 bases at J, leaving 13 bases unmatched. This CDR3 has 19 amino acids. Assay used: immunoSEQ multiplex PCR; TCRdb lists only in-frame clones, some missing. The repertoire holds about 100,000 clones, with 90% to 97% as singletons. Sequencing was carried out using T cells isolated from PBMCs. The chain has TRBV10-1 and TRBJ2-3; 13 bases agree with TRBD2. The TCR was taken from a human donor in good health. DNA for the CDR3: TGCGCCAGCAGTCTCTTGGGTCCCGGACTAGCGGGGGACACAGATACGCAGTATTTT. It specifies CASSLLGPGLAGDTDTQYF.